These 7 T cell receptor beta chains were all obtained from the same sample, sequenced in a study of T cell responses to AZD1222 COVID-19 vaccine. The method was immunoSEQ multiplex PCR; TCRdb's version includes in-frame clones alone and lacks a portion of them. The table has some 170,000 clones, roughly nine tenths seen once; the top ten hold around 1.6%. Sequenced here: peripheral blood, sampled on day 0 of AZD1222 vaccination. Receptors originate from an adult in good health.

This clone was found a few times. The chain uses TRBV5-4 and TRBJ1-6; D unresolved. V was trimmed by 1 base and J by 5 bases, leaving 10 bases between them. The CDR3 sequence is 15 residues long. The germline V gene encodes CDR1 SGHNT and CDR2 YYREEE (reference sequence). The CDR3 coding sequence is TGTGCCAGCAGCTTGATAGGATTAGATAATTCACCCCTCCACTTT. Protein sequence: CASSLIGLDNSPLHF.

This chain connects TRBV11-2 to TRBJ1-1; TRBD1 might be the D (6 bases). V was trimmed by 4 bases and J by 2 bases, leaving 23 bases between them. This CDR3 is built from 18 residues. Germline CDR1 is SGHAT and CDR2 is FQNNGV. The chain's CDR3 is CASSSQALIGTLNTEAFF. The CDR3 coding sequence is TGTGCCAGCAGCTCCCAGGCCCTAATCGGGACACTTAACACTGAAGCTTTCTTT.

CDR3 residues: CASTPPGNTEAFF. The CDR3 nucleotides are TGCGCCAGCACCCCTCCCGGTAACACTGAAGCTTTCTTT. The chain employs TRBV5-1 and TRBJ1-1, with D uncertain. The length of the CDR3 is 13 residues. V lost 6 bases to trimming and J lost 2 bases, with 11 bases between them. CDR1 is SGHRS, CDR2 YFSETQ, per germline. Drawing the rest from reference TRBV5-1 and TRBJ1-1, the complete variable domain is KAGVTQTPRYLIKTRGQQVTLSCSPISGHRSVSWYQQTPGQGLQFLFEYFSETQRNKGNFPGRFSGRQFSNSRSEMNVSTLELGDSALYLCASTPPGNTEAFFGQGTRLTVV.

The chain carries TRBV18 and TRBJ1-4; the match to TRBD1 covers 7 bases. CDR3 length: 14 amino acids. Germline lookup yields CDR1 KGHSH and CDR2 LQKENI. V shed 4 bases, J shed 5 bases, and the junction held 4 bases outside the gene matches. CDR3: CASSLRGANEKLFF. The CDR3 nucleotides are TGTGCCAGCTCACTCAGGGGGGCGAATGAAAAACTGTTTTTT.

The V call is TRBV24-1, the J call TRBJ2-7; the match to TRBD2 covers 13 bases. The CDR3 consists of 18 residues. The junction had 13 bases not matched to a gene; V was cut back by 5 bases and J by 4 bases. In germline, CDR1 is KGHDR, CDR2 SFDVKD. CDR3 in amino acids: CATSGPGQGTSGIYEQYF. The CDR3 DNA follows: TGTGCCACCAGTGGGCCGGGACAGGGGACTAGCGGGATTTACGAGCAGTACTTC.

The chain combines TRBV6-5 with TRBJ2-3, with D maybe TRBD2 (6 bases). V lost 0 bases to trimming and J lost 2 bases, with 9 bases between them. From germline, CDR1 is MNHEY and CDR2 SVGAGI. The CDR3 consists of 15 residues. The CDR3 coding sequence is TGTGCCAGCAGTTACTCTGGAGGGCCCACAGATACGCAGTATTTT. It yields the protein CASSYSGGPTDTQYF.

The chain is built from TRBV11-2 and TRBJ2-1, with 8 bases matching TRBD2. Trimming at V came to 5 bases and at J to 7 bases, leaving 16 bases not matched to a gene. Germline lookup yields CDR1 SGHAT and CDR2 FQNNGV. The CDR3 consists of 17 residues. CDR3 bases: TGTGCCAGCAGCACTACGCTACCGGGACTAGTGGGGAATGAGCAGTTCTTC. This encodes CASSTTLPGLVGNEQFF.